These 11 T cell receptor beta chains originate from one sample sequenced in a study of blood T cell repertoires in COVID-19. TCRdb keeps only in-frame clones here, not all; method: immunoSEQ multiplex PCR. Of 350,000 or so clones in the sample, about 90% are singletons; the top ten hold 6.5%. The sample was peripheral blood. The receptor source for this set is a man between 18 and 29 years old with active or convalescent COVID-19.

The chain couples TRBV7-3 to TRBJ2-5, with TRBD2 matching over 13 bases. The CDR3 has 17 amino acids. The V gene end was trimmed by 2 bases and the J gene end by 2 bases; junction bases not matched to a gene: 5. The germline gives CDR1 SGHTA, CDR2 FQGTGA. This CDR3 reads CASSLPGLAGLQETQYF. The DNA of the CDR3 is TGTGCCAGCAGCTTACCGGGACTAGCGGGACTTCAAGAGACCCAGTACTTC.

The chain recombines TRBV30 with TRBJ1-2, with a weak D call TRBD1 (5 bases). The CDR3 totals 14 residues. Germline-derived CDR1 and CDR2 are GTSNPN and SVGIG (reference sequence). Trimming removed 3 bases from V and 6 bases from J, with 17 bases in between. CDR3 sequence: CAWRWGRKSNGYTF. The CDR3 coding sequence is TGTGCCTGGAGATGGGGCAGAAAAAGTAATGGCTACACCTTC.

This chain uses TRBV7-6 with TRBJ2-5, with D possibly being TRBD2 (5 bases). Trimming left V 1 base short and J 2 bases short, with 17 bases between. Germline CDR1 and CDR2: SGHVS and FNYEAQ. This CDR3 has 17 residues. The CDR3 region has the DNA TGTGCCAGCAGCTTAGTTCCCTCTAGGAAGCGGCAAGAGACCCAGTACTTC. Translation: CASSLVPSRKRQETQYF.

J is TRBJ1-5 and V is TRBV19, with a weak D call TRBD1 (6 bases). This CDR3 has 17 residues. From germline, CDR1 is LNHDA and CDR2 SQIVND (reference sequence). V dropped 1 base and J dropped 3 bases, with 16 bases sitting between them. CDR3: CASSIGRRAGANQPQHF. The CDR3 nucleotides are TGTGCCAGTAGTATAGGTAGGAGGGCGGGGGCCAATCAGCCCCAGCATTTT.

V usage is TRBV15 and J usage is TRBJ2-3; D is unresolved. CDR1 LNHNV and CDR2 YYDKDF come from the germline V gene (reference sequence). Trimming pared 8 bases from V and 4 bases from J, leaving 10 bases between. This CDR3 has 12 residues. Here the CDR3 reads CATALAADTQYF. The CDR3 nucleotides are TGTGCCACCGCCTTGGCGGCAGATACGCAGTATTTT.

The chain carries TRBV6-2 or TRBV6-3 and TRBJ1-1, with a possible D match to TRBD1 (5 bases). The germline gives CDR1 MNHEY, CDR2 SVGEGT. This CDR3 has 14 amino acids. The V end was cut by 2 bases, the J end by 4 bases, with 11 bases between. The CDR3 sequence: CASSYPTESTEAFF. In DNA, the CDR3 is TGTGCCAGCAGTTACCCGACAGAAAGCACTGAAGCTTTCTTT.

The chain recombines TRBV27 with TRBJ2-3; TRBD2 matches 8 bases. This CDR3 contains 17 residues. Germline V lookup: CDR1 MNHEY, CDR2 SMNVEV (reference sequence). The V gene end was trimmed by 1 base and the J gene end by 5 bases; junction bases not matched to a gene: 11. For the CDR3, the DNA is TGTGCCAGCAGTTTATTTACCCCTGGGACTAGACTAGATACGCAGTATTTT. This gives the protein CASSLFTPGTRLDTQYF.

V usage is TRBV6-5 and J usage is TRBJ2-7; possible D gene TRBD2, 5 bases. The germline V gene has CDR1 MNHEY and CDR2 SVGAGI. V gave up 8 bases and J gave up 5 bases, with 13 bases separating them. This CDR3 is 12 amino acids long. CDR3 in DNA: TGTGCCAGCCGTAGAGGGAAACACGAGCAGTACTTC. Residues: CASRRGKHEQYF.

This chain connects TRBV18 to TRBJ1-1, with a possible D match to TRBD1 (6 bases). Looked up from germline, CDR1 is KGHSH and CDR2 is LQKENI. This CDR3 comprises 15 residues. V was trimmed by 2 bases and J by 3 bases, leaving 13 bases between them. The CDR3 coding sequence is TGTGCCAGCTCACCATACAGGGAAGCGGACACTGAAGCTTTCTTT. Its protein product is CASSPYREADTEAFF.

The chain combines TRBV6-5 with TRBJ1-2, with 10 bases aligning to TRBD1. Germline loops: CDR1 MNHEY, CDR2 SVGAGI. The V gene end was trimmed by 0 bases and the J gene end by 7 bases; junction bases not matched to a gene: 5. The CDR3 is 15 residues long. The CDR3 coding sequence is TGTGCCAGCAGTTACTCGAGACAGGGGGCGGTTGGCTACACCTTC. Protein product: CASSYSRQGAVGYTF.

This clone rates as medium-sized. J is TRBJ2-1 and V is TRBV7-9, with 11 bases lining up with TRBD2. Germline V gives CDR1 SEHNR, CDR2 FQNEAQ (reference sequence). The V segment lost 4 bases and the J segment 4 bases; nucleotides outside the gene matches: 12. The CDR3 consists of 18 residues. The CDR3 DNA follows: TGTGCCAGCAGCTCGAAACGACTAGCGGGATCTTTATACAATGAGCAGTTCTTC. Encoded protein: CASSSKRLAGSLYNEQFF.